This T cell receptor (beta chain) came from a study of T cell repertoires in cytomegalovirus infection (dated by TCRdb to the late 2010s). As for the study more broadly: Alongside well-studied HLA-B-restricted epitopes, the peptide stimulations were aimed at recently identified HLA-C-restricted CMV epitopes, whose presentation resists viral immunomodulation. Donor HLA type was relevant to the analysis, because carriage of CMV infection together with the matching HLA type was indicated by public TCR beta signatures.

This clonotype was seen only a few times. What antigen it recognizes has not been identified. No base-level quality is on record; no much larger clone is a single base apart. Study-wide conclusions, independent of this receptor: The ex vivo response was dominated by HLA-C-restricted CMV-specific TCR beta clonotypes, which also provided the single most frequent clonotype in two of eight donors. In both this cohort and an independent cohort of more than 350 donors, the cumulative frequency of public TCR beta family members distinguished carriers of CMV infection plus the relevant HLA type.

Sequencer: Illumina HiSeq 1500. In TCRdb, the public reads were trimmed at Q25 with fastp and aligned with MiXCR, with productive beta chains retained. Identical CDR3 proteins give one entry, which carries the most common genes and DNA. The sample table lists some 900,000 distinct CDR3 sequences, approximately 32% of them with a count of one. Over 10% of the sample is taken by the ten largest. The treatment or condition label on this specimen signifies: in vitro stimulation with specific CMV peptide epitopes to enrich CMV-specific T cells. This receptor was taken from a human donor in good health (CMV status not recorded). Some clones in this sample may be carry-over from other donors' samples. The sample in question was cultured CD8+ T cells from PBMCs, obtained from culture after CMV antigen stimulation.

The nucleotides read TGTGCTAGTGGTTTGGCTGAAAACCCGGGACAGGGAGGAAAACTGTTTTTT. Translated, it reads CASGLAENPGQGGKLFF. The rearrangement joined TRBV12-5 to TRBJ1-4, and 9 bases in between align with TRBD1. V and J are trimmed by 1 base and 10 bases, and the gene matches miss 13 bases of the junction. The CDR3 has 17 amino acids, counting the end cysteine and phenylalanine. Solely the CDR3 DNA is kept, with 51 bases framed from the first base. From a lookup of the germline V gene, CDR1 and CDR2 are LGHNT and FRNRAP.